This T cell receptor (beta chain) appears in the sequencing data of a study of tissue T cells after allogeneic stem cell transplantation. Whole-study results and caveats: Only a limited share of tissue TCRs appeared in blood or spleen. This small cohort was clinically heterogeneous, and sampling depth was a limitation.

This clone was seen a handful of times. What it binds is unknown. Gene and germline names: mouse. Coverage ceases 1 residue before the CDR3 finishes, and the germline J gene fills in the end. This sample's time point: mouse harvest day 14 after allogeneic transplant. Mouse grafts combined 10^7 T-cell-depleted bone marrow cells with 10^6 splenic CD5+ T cells. This CDR3 contains 14 residues. J was trimmed by 3 bases and V by 4 bases; bases with no gene match: 2. Germline CDR1 SGHSN, CDR2 HYEKVE. Measured with immunoSEQ multiplex PCR; TCRdb has only the in-frame clones, and not every one. Found here are about 8,800 clones, about 35% of them singletons; the top ten hold approximately 5%.

V usage is TRBV12-1 and J usage is TRBJ2-1, with 10 positions matching TRBD1. Sequencing was carried out using skin. The TCR sequence derives from a female BALB/c mouse given C57BL/6 T cells with graft-versus-host disease after an allogeneic hematopoietic cell transplant. The CDR3 loop is CASSRQGAYAEQFF. Incomplete CDR3 DNA: TGTGCCAGCTCCCGACAGGGGGCCTATGCTGAGCAGTTC.